Following are 5 T cell receptor beta chains from one sample sequenced in a study of shared clonotypes between healthy human individuals. The assay was immunoSEQ multiplex PCR, and TCRdb's table has in-frame clones only and misses some. Among over 300,000 clones listed, around 87% were seen once. Specimen: memory CD8+ T cells sorted from blood. Subset described: CD45RO+ cells pooled with CCR7-negative TemRA cells. The receptors come from a man younger than 35 in good health.

This clone has a handful of counts. V is TRBV10-1 and J is TRBJ2-1, with TRBD1 as a possible D gene (5 bases). The CDR3 spans 15 residues. Trimming left V 6 bases short and J 3 bases short, with 15 bases between. The V gene's germline CDR1 is WNHNN and CDR2 SYGVQD (reference sequence). The CDR3 here is CASRAPGRDYNEQFF. Here the CDR3 DNA reads TGCGCCAGCAGAGCACCCGGCAGGGACTACAATGAGCAGTTCTTC.

V usage is TRBV19 and J usage is TRBJ2-7; 7 bases align to TRBD1. V dropped 6 bases and J dropped 7; count of bases not matched to a gene: 6. The germline V gene encodes CDR1 LNHDA and CDR2 SQIVND (reference sequence). The CDR3 covers 12 residues. The CDR3: CASSPGGYEQYF. The DNA for the CDR3 is TGTGCCAGTAGCCCAGGGGGATATGAGCAGTACTTC.

This clone was observed a single time. The J gene is TRBJ1-2, the V gene TRBV7-2; 8 bases map to TRBD1. Germline lookup yields CDR1 SGHTA and CDR2 FQGNSA. The CDR3 contains 15 residues. Trimming at V came to 4 bases and at J to 6 bases, leaving 10 bases not matched to a gene. CDR3 loop: CASSSPGQGLDGYTF. CDR3 bases: TGTGCCAGCAGCTCCCCCGGACAGGGTCTGGATGGCTACACCTTC.

J is TRBJ2-2 and V is TRBV6-4; 11 bases map to TRBD2. V trimming: 4 bases; J trimming: 6 bases; junction bases outside the gene matches: 1. The V gene's germline CDR1 is MRHNA and CDR2 SNTAGT. This CDR3 is built from 14 residues. CDR3 loop: CASSVLAGAGELFF. The CDR3 DNA is TGTGCCAGCAGTGTACTAGCGGGAGCCGGGGAGCTGTTTTTT.

The chain employs TRBV7-8 and TRBJ1-4; 8 bases match TRBD1. The CDR3 runs to 21 residues. The junction had 20 bases not matched to a gene; V was cut back by 0 bases and J by 5 bases. From germline, CDR1 is SGHVS and CDR2 FQNEAQ. DNA of the CDR3: TGTGCCAGCAGCTTAGCGCTAAGTCACCGGACAGGGCTCCAGAAAAATGAAAAACTGTTTTTT. This codes for CASSLALSHRTGLQKNEKLFF.